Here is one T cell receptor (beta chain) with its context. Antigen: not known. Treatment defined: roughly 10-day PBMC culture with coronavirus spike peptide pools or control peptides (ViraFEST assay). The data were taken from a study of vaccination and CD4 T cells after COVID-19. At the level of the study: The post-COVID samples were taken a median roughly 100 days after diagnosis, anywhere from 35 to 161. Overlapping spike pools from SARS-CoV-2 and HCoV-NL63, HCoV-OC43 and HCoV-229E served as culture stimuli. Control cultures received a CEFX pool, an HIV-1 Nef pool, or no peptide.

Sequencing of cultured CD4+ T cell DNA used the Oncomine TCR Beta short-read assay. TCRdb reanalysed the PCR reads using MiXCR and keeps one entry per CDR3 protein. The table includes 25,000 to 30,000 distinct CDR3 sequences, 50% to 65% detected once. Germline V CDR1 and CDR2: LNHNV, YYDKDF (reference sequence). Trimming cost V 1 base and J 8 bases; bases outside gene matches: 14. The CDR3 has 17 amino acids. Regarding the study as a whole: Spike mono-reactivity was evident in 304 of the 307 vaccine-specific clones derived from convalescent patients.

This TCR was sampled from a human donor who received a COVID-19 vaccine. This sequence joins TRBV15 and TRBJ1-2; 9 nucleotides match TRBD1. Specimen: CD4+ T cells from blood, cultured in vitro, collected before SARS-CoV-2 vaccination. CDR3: CATSRAARGTGTEGYTF. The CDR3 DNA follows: TGTGCCACCAGCAGAGCAGCGAGGGGGACAGGGACAGAGGGCTACACCTTC.